Each of the 20 T cell receptor beta chains below was sequenced from the same sample in a study of blood T cell repertoires in COVID-19. Measured with immunoSEQ multiplex PCR; TCRdb has only the in-frame clones, and not every one. The table includes 250,000 to 300,000 clones, around 90% detected once. The sequencing sample was made of peripheral blood. The source of these receptors is an older woman with COVID-19, enrolled during active disease.

This chain connects TRBV6-5 to TRBJ2-5; tentative D call: TRBD1 (5 bases). The ends were cut back, 7 bases at V and 5 bases at J, with 14 bases in the middle. Per germline, CDR1 MNHEY and CDR2 SVGAGI. This CDR3 contains 13 residues. In DNA form, the CDR3 reads TGTGCCAGCATGGTCCCAGGGATGGAGACCCAGTACTTC. Translation gives CASMVPGMETQYF.

This chain links TRBV19 with TRBJ2-7; D gene uncertain. The CDR3 covers 15 residues. Germline V gene data show CDR1 as LNHDA and CDR2 as SQIVND (reference sequence). V lost 3 bases and J 0 bases, leaving 12 bases between the germline ends. CDR3 residues: CASSIRQASSYEQYF. CDR3 DNA: TGTGCCAGTAGTATCCGCCAGGCCAGCTCCTACGAGCAGTACTTC.

The J gene is TRBJ2-7, the V gene TRBV28; D gene ambiguous. Trimming removed 8 bases from V and 3 bases from J, with 8 bases in between. The CDR3 sequence is 11 residues long. Per the germline V gene, CDR1 is MDHEN and CDR2 is SYDVKM. The CDR3 protein is CASEDNYEQYF. The CDR3 DNA sequence: TGTGCCAGCGAGGATAACTACGAGCAGTACTTC.

The CDR3 loop reads CASTERLTNTGELFF. CDR3 nucleotide sequence: TGCGCCAGCACCGAGCGGTTAACGAACACCGGGGAGCTGTTTTTT. The chain combines TRBV5-1 with TRBJ2-2; D may be TRBD2 (5 bases). The germline V gene has CDR1 SGHRS and CDR2 YFSETQ. The germline V and J ends were trimmed by 6 bases and 0 bases, with 12 bases remaining between them. The CDR3 sequence is 15 residues long.

The chain employs TRBV30 and TRBJ1-4; the D gene is possibly TRBD1 (5 bases). Trimming removed 4 bases at V and 5 bases at J, with 17 bases between. This CDR3 has 15 residues. CDR1 is GTSNPN and CDR2 is SVGIG in the germline V gene (reference sequence). This chain's CDR3 is CAWIRKGGANEKLFF. The CDR3 DNA reads as TGTGCCTGGATCAGGAAGGGAGGGGCAAATGAAAAACTGTTTTTT. The complete variable domain, with remaining parts taken from reference TRBV30 and TRBJ1-4, reads SQTIHQWPATLVQPVGSPLSLECTVEGTSNPNLYWYRQAAGRGLQLLFYSVGIGQISSEVPQNLSASRPQDRQFILSSKKLLLSDSGFYLCAWIRKGGANEKLFFGSGTQLSVL.

This chain links TRBV4-2 with TRBJ2-3, with 11 positions matching TRBD2. V trimming: 3 bases; J trimming: 5 bases; junction bases outside the gene matches: 7. Germline V gives CDR1 LGHNA, CDR2 YNFKEQ. The CDR3 loop spans 16 amino acids. The CDR3 sequence: CASSQGGLAAGDTQYF. CDR3 nucleotides: TGTGCCAGCAGCCAGGGGGGACTAGCGGCCGGAGATACGCAGTATTTT.

The rearrangement links TRBV29-1 to TRBJ1-1; D remains ambiguous. CDR3 size: 11 residues. Per the germline V gene, CDR1 is SQVTM and CDR2 is ANQGSEA. Trimming left V 6 bases short and J 2 bases short, with 7 bases between. CDR3 sequence: CSVVFNTEAFF. CDR3 sequence (DNA): TGCAGCGTCGTATTCAACACTGAAGCTTTCTTT.

This clone has just one count. J is TRBJ2-3 and V is TRBV18; 8 bases line up with TRBD2. The CDR3 totals 15 residues. Germline V CDR1 and CDR2: KGHSH, LQKENI. Trimming took 6 bases from V and 2 from J; bases not matched to a gene: 7. As DNA, the CDR3 is TGTGCCAGCTCGCCCGATAGCGGGGTCACAGATACGCAGTATTTT. Translating it yields CASSPDSGVTDTQYF.

V gene TRBV27 combines with J gene TRBJ1-2; possibly TRBD1 for D (6 bases). V gave up 3 bases and J gave up 8 bases, with 13 bases separating them. The CDR3 sequence is 13 residues long. Germline V lookup: CDR1 MNHEY, CDR2 SMNVEV (reference sequence). The CDR3 spells CASSFFWGLGYTF. The CDR3 coding sequence is TGTGCCAGCAGTTTCTTTTGGGGGCTCGGCTACACCTTC.

The V call is TRBV21-1, the J call TRBJ2-1; the listed D gene, TRBD2, was not tested against the DNA. TRBV21-1 is flagged as a pseudogene. This CDR3 spans 11 amino acids. In nucleotides, the CDR3 is TGTGCCAGCACAAAGGCAAAGCGGCAGTTCTTC. Its translation is CASTKAKRQFF.

V and J are TRBV10-3 and TRBJ2-5; possibly TRBD1 for D (7 bases). The germline V gene encodes CDR1 ENHRY and CDR2 SYGVKD. The CDR3 spans 13 residues. V was shortened by 6 bases and J by 2 bases, with 10 bases between the two germline ends. The DNA of the CDR3 is TGTGCCATCAGCGGGGGACAGCAAGAGACCCAGTACTTC. Encoded protein: CAISGGQQETQYF.

The chain has TRBV6-5 and TRBJ1-2; 8 nucleotides line up with TRBD1. Germline V gives CDR1 MNHEY, CDR2 SVGAGI. CDR3 size: 13 residues. V lost 6 bases to trimming and J lost 7 bases; unmatched junction nucleotides: 7. The CDR3 DNA is TGTGCCAGCAGCGGACAGGGAAGAAGTGGCTACACCTTC. Translation: CASSGQGRSGYTF.

V gene TRBV14 combines with J gene TRBJ1-2; the D is unclear. Germline-derived CDR1 and CDR2 are SGHDN and FVKESK. V shed 3 bases and J shed 5 bases, with 13 bases lying between them. The CDR3 sequence is 14 residues long. As DNA, the CDR3 is TGTGCCAGCAGCCACCAAAGTGGGAGGTATGGCTACACCTTC. It is translated as CASSHQSGRYGYTF. Together with reference TRBV14 and TRBJ1-2, the CDR3 gives the full variable domain: EAGVTQFPSHSVIEKGQTVTLRCDPISGHDNLYWYRRVMGKEIKFLLHFVKESKQDESGMPNNRFLAERTGGTYSTLKVQPAELEDSGVYFCASSHQSGRYGYTFGSGTRLTVV.

The chain couples TRBV19 to TRBJ2-7; TRBD1 aligns across 7 bases. The V gene's germline CDR1 is LNHDA and CDR2 SQIVND (reference sequence). The CDR3 consists of 16 residues. The ends lost 3 bases at V and 2 bases at J; junction bases unmatched: 10. CDR3 DNA sequence: TGTGCCAGTAGTATGGGAACAGGGGACCCCCCCTACGAGCAGTACTTC. This translates into CASSMGTGDPPYEQYF.

The chain carries TRBV10-1 and TRBJ1-5, with a weak D call TRBD1 (6 bases). This CDR3 is built from 17 residues. Germline V CDR1 and CDR2: WNHNN, SYGVQD (reference sequence). V was clipped by 8 bases and J by 5 bases, with 25 bases between them. The CDR3 DNA follows: TGCGCCAGCCCAGGACAGTCAGCCCCTCGAGGAGATCAGCCCCAGCATTTT. This sequence encodes CASPGQSAPRGDQPQHF.

The chain joins TRBV5-1 to TRBJ2-4, with TRBD1 as a possible D gene (6 bases). This CDR3 has 17 residues. Germline-derived CDR1 and CDR2 are SGHRS and YFSETQ. The V gene lost 3 bases and the J gene lost 3 bases, with 19 bases spanning the gap. The CDR3 spells CASSSYPQGDGKNIQYF. In nucleotides, the CDR3 is TGCGCCAGCAGCTCATATCCACAGGGTGATGGCAAAAACATTCAGTACTTC.

This sequence joins TRBV19 and TRBJ2-1; D perhaps matches TRBD1 (5 bases). V was pared by 3 bases and J by 6 bases, with 30 bases between. CDR1 is LNHDA, CDR2 SQIVND, per germline (reference sequence). The CDR3 extends over 20 amino acids. The CDR3 coding sequence is TGTGCCAGTAGTATTAGGTTCGGTCGAGCGCCAGGCCAGGGTGGCAATGAGCAGTTCTTC. Translating it yields CASSIRFGRAPGQGGNEQFF.

The chain carries TRBV7-2 and TRBJ1-1, with TRBD1 as a possible D gene (6 bases). Germline CDR1 SGHTA, CDR2 FQGNSA. There are 14 residues in the CDR3. V lost 4 bases and J lost 4, with 13 bases in between. CDR3 bases: TGTGCCAGCAGCTCCTACAGGGCCCCCACTGAAGCTTTCTTT. The encoded protein is CASSSYRAPTEAFF.

The V call is TRBV28, the J call TRBJ1-1; TRBD1 agrees at 9 bases. Unmatched junction bases numbered 2, after V lost 5 bases and J lost 1 base. Per germline, CDR1 MDHEN and CDR2 SYDVKM. The CDR3 is 14 amino acids. The CDR3 protein is CASSRGQGNTEAFF. The CDR3 region has the DNA TGTGCCAGCAGTAGGGGACAGGGGAACACTGAAGCTTTCTTT.

The CDR3 loop is CASRREDGTTGELFF. The CDR3 region has the DNA TGTGCCAGCAGGAGGGAGGACGGGACCACCGGGGAGCTGTTTTTT. V usage is TRBV6-5 and J usage is TRBJ2-2; D is perhaps TRBD2 (6 bases). In germline, CDR1 is MNHEY, CDR2 SVGAGI. The CDR3 covers 15 residues. V was trimmed by 6 bases and J by 4 bases, leaving 15 bases between them.